What follows is one T cell receptor (beta chain) and its context. Its matching antigen is unknown. This specimen comes from a study of OX40 agonist ivuxolimab in advanced cancers. Data came from immunoSEQ multiplex PCR; TCRdb stores just in-frame clones and leaves some out. The table shows approximately 160,000 clones, with roughly 94% occurring only once. Broader study findings: The average count of expanded clones was higher among CD8+ T cells than among CD4+.

Autoimmune disease history or systemic immunosuppression excluded patients. The clonotype originates from an adult with an advanced solid tumor such as melanoma, head and neck, liver or kidney cancer. Sequenced here: CD4+ or CD8+ T cells sorted from blood, sampled in a trial of the OX40 agonist ivuxolimab.

CDR3 protein: CAITPGQGAQEQYF. CDR3 nucleotides: TGTGCCATCACTCCTGGACAGGGGGCGCAAGAGCAGTACTTC. The chain links TRBV10-3 to TRBJ2-7, with 11 bases identical to TRBD1. Germline V gene lookup returns CDR1 ENHRY and CDR2 SYGVKD. V dropped 7 bases and J dropped 7; count of bases not matched to a gene: 9. The CDR3 consists of 14 residues.